Below, 16 T cell receptor beta chains from the same sample are listed, as sequenced in a study of blood T cell repertoires in COVID-19. Sequencing used immunoSEQ multiplex PCR; TCRdb keeps in-frame clones, though not all of them. The table has over 100,000 clones, approximately 80% seen once; the top ten hold approximately 0.77%. The sequencing sample was made of peripheral blood. The receptor source for this set is a woman aged 70-85 years with acute or convalescent COVID-19.

The CDR3 region has the DNA TGTGCCAGCAGCTTAGACCCCAGGGGGAGCTCCTATAATTCACCCCTCCACTTT. Residues: CASSLDPRGSSYNSPLHF. This rearrangement joins TRBV11-2 to TRBJ1-6; 7 nucleotides line up with TRBD1. V lost 0 bases to trimming and J lost 0 bases; unmatched junction nucleotides: 5. Germline-derived CDR1 and CDR2 are SGHAT and FQNNGV. The CDR3 contains 18 residues.

This sequence joins TRBV28 and TRBJ1-3; tentative D call: TRBD1 (6 bases). The CDR3 runs to 15 residues. Deletions cut 5 bases from V and 2 bases from J, with 13 bases between. Germline loops: CDR1 MDHEN, CDR2 SYDVKM. CDR3 nucleotide sequence: TGTGCCAGCAGTACGGGAGGGGGAACTGGAAACACCATATATTTT. This gives the protein CASSTGGGTGNTIYF.

V usage is TRBV5-1 and J usage is TRBJ2-7; 7 nucleotides agree with TRBD1. Germline assignment: CDR1 SGHRS and CDR2 YFSETQ. Germline trimming cut 0 bases from V and 1 base from J; bases unmatched to any gene: 4. The CDR3 has 15 residues. The CDR3 bases are TGCGCCAGCAGCTTGGAGACAGGGTATTCCTACGAGCAGTACTTC. Its protein product is CASSLETGYSYEQYF.

In this sample, this clone turned up a few times. This chain uses TRBV9 with TRBJ2-5; 11 bases align to TRBD2. The CDR3 loop spans 19 amino acids. Germline CDR1 and CDR2: SGDLS and YYNGEE. V shed 0 bases and J 1 base; nucleotides not matched to a gene: 11. The CDR3, as DNA: TGTGCCAGCAGCGTAGGGCTAGCGGGGGGCCCACCTCTCCAAGAGACCCAGTACTTC. Translation: CASSVGLAGGPPLQETQYF.

This clone has only one observation. This rearrangement joins TRBV13 to TRBJ2-1; 9 bases map to TRBD1. This CDR3 is built from 16 residues. Per the germline V gene, CDR1 is PRHDT and CDR2 is FYEKMQ (reference sequence). With V trimmed by 3 bases and J by 4 bases, 7 bases remained unmatched. In nucleotides, the CDR3 is TGTGCCAGCAGCTTCCTAGACAGGGGGATTTACAATGAGCAGTTCTTC. This translates into CASSFLDRGIYNEQFF.

This clone was seen only once. The chain uses TRBV11-2 and TRBJ2-5, with D perhaps matching TRBD1 (6 bases). The CDR3 consists of 15 residues. Trimming removed 0 bases from V and 5 bases from J, with 13 bases in between. Per germline, CDR1 SGHAT and CDR2 FQNNGV. The CDR3 region is CASSLDRQGSETQYF. The CDR3 DNA reads TGTGCCAGCAGCTTAGATCGCCAGGGGTCTGAGACCCAGTACTTC.

The chain recombines TRBV9 with TRBJ2-5; no reliable D call. V lost 2 bases, J lost 0 bases, and 17 bases lay in between. The CDR3 runs to 17 residues. The germline V gene has CDR1 SGDLS and CDR2 YYNGEE. This chain's CDR3 is CASSVSLGQTNQETQYF. CDR3 DNA sequence: TGTGCCAGCAGCGTCTCCCTCGGTCAGACAAACCAAGAGACCCAGTACTTC.

The genes are TRBV7-3 and TRBJ2-2, with D possibly being TRBD1 (5 bases). The CDR3 consists of 13 residues. CDR1 is SGHTA and CDR2 is FQGTGA in the germline V gene. The V end lost 4 bases, the J end lost 7 bases, and 10 bases lay between the germline ends. The CDR3, as DNA: TGTGCCAGCAGCTCCAGGGTAAACGGGGAGCTGTTTTTT. This codes for CASSSRVNGELFF.

The chain recombines TRBV5-1 with TRBJ1-1, with D tentatively TRBD1 (6 bases). CDR1 is SGHRS and CDR2 is YFSETQ in the germline V gene. V lost 0 bases and J 8 bases, leaving 14 bases between the germline ends. The CDR3 has 14 residues. The DNA of the CDR3 is TGCGCCAGCAGCTTGGACACAGGGACCGGGGAAGCTTTCTTT. Translating gives CASSLDTGTGEAFF.

The J gene is TRBJ1-6, the V gene TRBV6-5; D possibly corresponds to TRBD1 (5 bases). The V end was cut by 6 bases, the J end by 5 bases, with 5 bases between. Looked up from germline, CDR1 is MNHEY and CDR2 is SVGAGI. This CDR3 is 12 amino acids long. Here the CDR3 DNA reads TGTGCCAGCAGGGACAATAATTCACCCCTCCACTTT. It encodes CASRDNNSPLHF.

The J gene is TRBJ1-2, the V gene TRBV11-3; maybe TRBD1 (6 bases). The CDR3 spans 13 residues. V dropped 0 bases and J dropped 7 bases, with 9 bases sitting between them. The germline V gene encodes CDR1 SGHNT and CDR2 YENEEA. Here the CDR3 DNA reads TGTGCCAGCAGCTTAGAGAACAGGGCTGGCTACACCTTC. It translates to CASSLENRAGYTF.

The chain employs TRBV12-5 and TRBJ2-2, with D possibly TRBD2 on 7 matching bases. Trimming shortened V by 6 bases and J by 2 bases, and 16 bases separated the two germline ends. The CDR3 loop spans 16 amino acids. Germline-derived CDR1 and CDR2 are LGHNT and FRNRAP. CDR3 region: CASGKGGDTNTGELFF. The CDR3 bases are TGTGCTAGTGGCAAAGGGGGGGACACTAACACCGGGGAGCTGTTTTTT.

The genes are TRBV9 and TRBJ2-7, with 8 bases fitting TRBD2. Germline CDR1 SGDLS, CDR2 YYNGEE. V was pared by 0 bases and J by 5 bases, with 10 bases of the junction left unmatched. The CDR3 totals 16 residues. This chain's CDR3 is CASSVGASGRVDEQYF. The CDR3 DNA follows: TGTGCCAGCAGCGTAGGGGCCAGCGGGAGAGTAGACGAGCAGTACTTC.

The chain combines TRBV10-3 with TRBJ2-5, with TRBD2 matching over 10 bases. V was clipped by 5 bases and J by 5 bases; unmatched bases: 5. The CDR3 loop spans 14 amino acids. The germline CDR1 and CDR2 sequences are ENHRY and SYGVKD. The CDR3 region is CAISSSGGGETQYF. For the CDR3, the DNA is TGTGCCATCAGTTCTAGCGGGGGCGGGGAGACCCAGTACTTC.

This rearrangement joins TRBV6-1 to TRBJ2-2; TRBD1 might be the D (6 bases). Trimming took off 10 bases at V and 0 bases at J, with 12 bases between the two ends. The CDR3 has 14 amino acids. The germline V gene encodes CDR1 MNHNS and CDR2 SASEGT. CDR3 loop: CATETGPNTGELFF. In DNA form, the CDR3 reads TGTGCCACCGAAACAGGGCCGAACACCGGGGAGCTGTTTTTT.

The genes are TRBV6-6 and TRBJ2-7, with D perhaps TRBD1 (7 bases). This CDR3 has 16 amino acids. CDR1 MNHNY and CDR2 SVGAGI come from the germline V gene (reference sequence). V was cut by 4 bases and J by 1 base, with 17 bases left in between. The CDR3: CASSSPSRGESYEQYF. CDR3 sequence (DNA): TGTGCCAGCAGTTCCCCCAGCAGGGGGGAGTCCTACGAGCAGTACTTC.